Each of the 9 T cell receptor beta chains below was sequenced from the same sample in a study of T cell repertoires in cytomegalovirus infection. Antigen specificity for these receptors is unknown. TCRdb ran MiXCR on the reads and lists one entry per CDR3 protein. The sample carries fewer than 1,000,000 distinct CDR3 sequences, 25% to 40% recorded once. Sample: cultured CD8+ T cells from PBMCs, taken from culture after CMV antigen stimulation. The receptors come from a human donor in good health (CMV status not recorded). Some clones in this sample may be carry-over from other donors' samples.

V is TRBV28 and J is TRBJ1-6; 9 nucleotides line up with TRBD1. The CDR3 loop spans 15 amino acids. Trimming took 0 bases from V and 6 from J; bases not matched to a gene: 0. Germline loops: CDR1 MDHEN, CDR2 SYDVKM. The CDR3 is CASSLWGQGNSPLHF. CDR3 DNA sequence: TGTGCCAGCAGTTTATGGGGACAGGGTAATTCACCCCTCCACTTT.

This clonotype has only one observation. The chain links TRBV10-3 to TRBJ2-7; D is possibly TRBD1 (6 bases). From germline, CDR1 is ENHRY and CDR2 SYGVKD. This CDR3 region has 14 residues. The V and J ends lost 9 bases and 1 base respectively, with 16 bases between them. CDR3 loop: CAIGGEGVSYEQYF. The CDR3 DNA reads as TGTGCCATTGGGGGCGAGGGAGTATCCTACGAGCAGTACTTC.

This clonotype was picked up a small number of times. The CDR3 sequence: CASSYSEGPVQFF. The CDR3 DNA reads as TGTGCCAGCAGTTACTCAGAAGGCCCTGTTCAGTTCTTC. The chain uses TRBV6-8 and TRBJ2-1; unclear D gene. CDR3 length equals 13 residues. V gave up 0 bases and J gave up 13 bases, with 13 bases separating them. CDR1 is MNHGY, CDR2 SAAAGT, per germline.

The chain combines TRBV27 with TRBJ2-3; possibly TRBD2 for D (5 bases). V was pared by 5 bases and J by 0 bases, with 12 bases between. The CDR3 spans 15 residues. The germline CDR1 and CDR2 sequences are MNHEY and SMNVEV (reference sequence). CDR3 nucleotides: TGTGCCAGCAGTCCCGGGATCACTAGCACAGATACGCAGTATTTT. Its protein is CASSPGITSTDTQYF.

The V and J genes are TRBV12-3 or TRBV12-4 and TRBJ2-3; TRBD1 agrees at 9 bases. Trimming removed 4 bases from V and 3 bases from J; junction bases left unmatched: 5. The CDR3 spans 15 residues. CDR3 DNA sequence: TGTGCCAGCAGTTACAGGGGGCAGGGGACAGATACGCAGTATTTT. Its protein product is CASSYRGQGTDTQYF.

This clonotype was counted only a few times. The V and J genes are TRBV4-3 and TRBJ2-2; 9 bases agree with TRBD2. V shed 2 bases and J 4 bases; nucleotides not matched to a gene: 14. Germline CDR1 reads LGHNA; CDR2 reads YSLEER. The CDR3 spans 19 residues. The CDR3 sequence: CASSQLIVLASGATGELFF. In DNA, the CDR3 is TGCGCCAGCAGCCAATTAATAGTACTGGCTAGCGGGGCCACCGGGGAGCTGTTTTTT.

The table lists this clonotype with a few counts. The genes are TRBV7-9 and TRBJ2-5; 7 bases fit TRBD1. After removal of 1 base from V and 13 bases from J, the junction contained 6 bases not matched to a gene. Germline CDR1 reads SEHNR; CDR2 reads FQNEAQ (reference sequence). This CDR3 region has 12 residues. CDR3 residues: CASSLEGAPWYF. The CDR3 region has the DNA TGTGCCAGCAGCTTAGAGGGGGCCCCTTGGTACTTC. Together with reference TRBV7-9 and TRBJ2-5, the CDR3 gives the full variable domain: DTGVSQNPRHKITKRGQNVTFRCDPISEHNRLYWYRQTLGQGPEFLTYFQNEAQLEKSRLLSDRFSAERPKGSFSTLEIQRTEQGDSAMYLCASSLEGAPWYFGPGTRLLVL.

In this sample, this clonotype turned up a few times. This chain connects TRBV5-1 to TRBJ1-3; D not resolved. This CDR3 spans 15 amino acids. V lost 2 bases, J lost 2 bases, and 11 bases lay in between. Germline CDR1 is SGHRS and CDR2 is YFSETQ. CDR3 sequence (DNA): TGCGCCAGCAGCTTATCTATGGGTACTGGAAACACCATATATTTT. This translates into CASSLSMGTGNTIYF.

This clonotype was detected only a few times. The V and J genes are TRBV6-5 and TRBJ1-5; 11 bases are a match to TRBD1. The V gene end was trimmed by 5 bases and the J gene end by 4 bases; junction bases not matched to a gene: 7. CDR3 length: 16 amino acids. The germline V gene has CDR1 MNHEY and CDR2 SVGAGI. Here the CDR3 reads CASSPWTGGTNQPQHF. The DNA of the CDR3 is TGTGCCAGCAGTCCTTGGACAGGGGGCACGAATCAGCCCCAGCATTTT.